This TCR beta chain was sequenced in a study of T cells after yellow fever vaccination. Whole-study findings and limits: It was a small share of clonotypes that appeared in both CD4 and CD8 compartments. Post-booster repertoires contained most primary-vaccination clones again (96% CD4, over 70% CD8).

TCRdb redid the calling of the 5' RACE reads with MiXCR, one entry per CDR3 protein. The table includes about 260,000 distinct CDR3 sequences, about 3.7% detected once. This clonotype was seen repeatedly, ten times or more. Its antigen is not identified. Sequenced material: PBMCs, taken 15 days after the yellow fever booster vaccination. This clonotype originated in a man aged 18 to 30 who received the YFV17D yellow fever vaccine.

The DNA for the CDR3 is TGTGCCAGCAGTTGGGGCGGGGGAGTTGGAGAGCAGTTCTTC. This codes for CASSWGGGVGEQFF. The V and J genes are TRBV28 and TRBJ2-1, with 7 nucleotides matching TRBD2. V was clipped by 4 bases and J by 10 bases; unmatched bases: 10. Per the germline V gene, CDR1 is MDHEN and CDR2 is SYDVKM. There are 14 residues in the CDR3.